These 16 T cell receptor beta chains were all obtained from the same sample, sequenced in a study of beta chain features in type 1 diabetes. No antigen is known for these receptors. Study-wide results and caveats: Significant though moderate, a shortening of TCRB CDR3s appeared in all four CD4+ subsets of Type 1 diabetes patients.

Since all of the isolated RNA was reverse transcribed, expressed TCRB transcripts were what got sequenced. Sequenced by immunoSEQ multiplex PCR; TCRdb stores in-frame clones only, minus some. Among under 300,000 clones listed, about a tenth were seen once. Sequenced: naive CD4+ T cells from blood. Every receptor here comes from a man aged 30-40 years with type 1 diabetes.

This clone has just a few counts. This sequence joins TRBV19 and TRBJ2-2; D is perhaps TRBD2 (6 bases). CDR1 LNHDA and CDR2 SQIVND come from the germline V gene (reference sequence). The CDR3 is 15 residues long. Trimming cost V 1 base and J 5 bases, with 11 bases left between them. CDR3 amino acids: CASSIVLAGTGELFF. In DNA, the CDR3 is TGTGCCAGTAGTATAGTCCTGGCGGGGACCGGGGAGCTGTTTTTT.

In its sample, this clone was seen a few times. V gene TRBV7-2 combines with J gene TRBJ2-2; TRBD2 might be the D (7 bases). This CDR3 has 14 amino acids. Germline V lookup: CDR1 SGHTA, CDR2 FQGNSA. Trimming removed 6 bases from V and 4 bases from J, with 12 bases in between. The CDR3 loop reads CASRGAGATGELFF. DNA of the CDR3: TGTGCCAGCAGGGGGGCGGGGGCCACCGGGGAGCTGTTTTTT.

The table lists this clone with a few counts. The CDR3 here is CSVGGAGEPQHF. As DNA, the CDR3 is TGCAGCGTTGGTGGGGCAGGAGAGCCCCAGCATTTT. This chain joins TRBV29-1 and TRBJ1-5; D possibly corresponds to TRBD1 (5 bases). Germline V gives CDR1 SQVTM, CDR2 ANQGSEA. V lost 4 bases, J lost 8 bases, and 12 bases lay in between. The length of the CDR3 is 12 residues.

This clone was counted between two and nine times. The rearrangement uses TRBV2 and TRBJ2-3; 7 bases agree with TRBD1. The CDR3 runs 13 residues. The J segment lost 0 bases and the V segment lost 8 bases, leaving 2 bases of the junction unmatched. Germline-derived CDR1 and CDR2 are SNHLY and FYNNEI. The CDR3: CASGGQSTDTQYF. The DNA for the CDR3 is TGTGCCAGCGGGGGACAGAGCACAGATACGCAGTATTTT.

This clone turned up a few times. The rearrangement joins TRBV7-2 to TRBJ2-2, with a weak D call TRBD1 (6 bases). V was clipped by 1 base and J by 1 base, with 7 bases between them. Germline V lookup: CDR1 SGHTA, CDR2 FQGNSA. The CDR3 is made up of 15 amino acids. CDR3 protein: CASSLGQVNTGELFF. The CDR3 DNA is TGTGCCAGCAGCTTAGGACAGGTGAACACCGGGGAGCTGTTTTTT.

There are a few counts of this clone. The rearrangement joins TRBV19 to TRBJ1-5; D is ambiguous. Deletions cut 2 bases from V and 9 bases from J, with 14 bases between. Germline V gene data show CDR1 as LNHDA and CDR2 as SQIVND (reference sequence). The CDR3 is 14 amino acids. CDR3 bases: TGTGCCAGTAGTATATTGGGGAGTGGATTGCCCCAGCATTTT. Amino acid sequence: CASSILGSGLPQHF.

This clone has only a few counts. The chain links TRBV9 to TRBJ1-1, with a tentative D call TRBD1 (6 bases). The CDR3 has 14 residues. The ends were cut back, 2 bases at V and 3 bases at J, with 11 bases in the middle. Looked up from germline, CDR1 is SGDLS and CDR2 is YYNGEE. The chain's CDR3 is CASSVRGWDTEAFF. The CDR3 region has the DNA TGTGCCAGCAGCGTCAGGGGATGGGACACTGAAGCTTTCTTT.

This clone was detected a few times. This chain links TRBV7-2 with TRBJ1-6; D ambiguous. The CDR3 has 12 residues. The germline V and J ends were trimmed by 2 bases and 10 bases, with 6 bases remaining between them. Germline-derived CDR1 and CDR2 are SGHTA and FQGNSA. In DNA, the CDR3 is TGTGCCAGCAGCTTACGGGGATCACCCCTCCACTTT. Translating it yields CASSLRGSPLHF.

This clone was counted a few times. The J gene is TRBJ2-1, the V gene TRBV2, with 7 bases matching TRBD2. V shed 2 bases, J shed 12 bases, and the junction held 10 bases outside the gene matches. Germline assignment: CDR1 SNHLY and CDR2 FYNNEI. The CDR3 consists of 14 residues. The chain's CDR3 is CASSERVGGWVQFF. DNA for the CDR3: TGTGCCAGCAGTGAACGGGTCGGGGGGTGGGTGCAGTTCTTC.

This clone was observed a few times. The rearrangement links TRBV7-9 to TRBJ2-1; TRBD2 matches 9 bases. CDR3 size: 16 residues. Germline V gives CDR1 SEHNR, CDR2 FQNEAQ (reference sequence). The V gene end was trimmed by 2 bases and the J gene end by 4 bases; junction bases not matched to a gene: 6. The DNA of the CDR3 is TGTGCCAGCAGCTTATGGAAGCGGGGGGTGTACAATGAGCAGTTCTTC. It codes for CASSLWKRGVYNEQFF.

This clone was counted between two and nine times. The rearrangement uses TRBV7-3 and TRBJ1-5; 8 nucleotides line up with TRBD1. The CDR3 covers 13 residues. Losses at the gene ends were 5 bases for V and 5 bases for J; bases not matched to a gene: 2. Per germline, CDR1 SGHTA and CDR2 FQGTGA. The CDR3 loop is CASSADRDQPQHF. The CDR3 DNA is TGTGCCAGCAGCGCGGACAGGGATCAGCCCCAGCATTTT.

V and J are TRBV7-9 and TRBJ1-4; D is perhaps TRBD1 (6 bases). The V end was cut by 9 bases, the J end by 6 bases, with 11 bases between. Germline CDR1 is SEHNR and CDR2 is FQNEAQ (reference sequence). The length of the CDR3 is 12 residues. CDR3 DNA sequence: TGTGCCAGACAGGGATCAGATGAAAAACTGTTTTTT. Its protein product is CARQGSDEKLFF. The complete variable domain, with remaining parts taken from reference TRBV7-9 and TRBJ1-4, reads DTGVSQNPRHKITKRGQNVTFRCDPISEHNRLYWYRQTLGQGPEFLTYFQNEAQLEKSRLLSDRFSAERPKGSFSTLEIQRTEQGDSAMYLCARQGSDEKLFFGSGTQLSVL.

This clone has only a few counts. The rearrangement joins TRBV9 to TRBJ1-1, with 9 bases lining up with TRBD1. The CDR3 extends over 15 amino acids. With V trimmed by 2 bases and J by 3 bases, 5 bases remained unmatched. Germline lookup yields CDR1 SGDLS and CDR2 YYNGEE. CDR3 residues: CASSVAGQGHTEAFF. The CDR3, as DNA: TGTGCCAGCAGCGTCGCGGGACAGGGACACACTGAAGCTTTCTTT.

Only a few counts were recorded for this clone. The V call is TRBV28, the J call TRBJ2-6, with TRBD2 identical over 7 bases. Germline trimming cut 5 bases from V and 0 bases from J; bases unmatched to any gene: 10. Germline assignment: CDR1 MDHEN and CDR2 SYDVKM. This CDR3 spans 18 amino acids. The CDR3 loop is CASSPGGLGSSGANVLTF. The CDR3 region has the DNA TGTGCCAGCAGTCCGGGGGGACTGGGAAGCTCTGGGGCCAACGTCCTGACTTTC.

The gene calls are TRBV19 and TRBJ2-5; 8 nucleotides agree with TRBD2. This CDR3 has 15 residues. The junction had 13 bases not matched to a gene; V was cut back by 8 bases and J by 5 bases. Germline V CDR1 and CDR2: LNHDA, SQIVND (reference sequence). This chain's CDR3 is CASCDPRGGPETQYF. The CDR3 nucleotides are TGTGCCAGTTGCGACCCCCGGGGGGGGCCGGAGACCCAGTACTTC. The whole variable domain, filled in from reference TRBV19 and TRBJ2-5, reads DGGITQSPKYLFRKEGQNVTLSCEQNLNHDAMYWYRQDPGQGLRLIYYSQIVNDFQKGDIAEGYSVSREKKESFPLTVTSAQKNPTAFYLCASCDPRGGPETQYFGPGTRLLVL.

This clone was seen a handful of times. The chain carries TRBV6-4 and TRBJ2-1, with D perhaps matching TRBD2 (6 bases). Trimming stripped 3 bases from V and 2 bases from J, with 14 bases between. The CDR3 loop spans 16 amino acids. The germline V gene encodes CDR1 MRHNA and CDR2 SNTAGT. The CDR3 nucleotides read TGTGCCAGCAGTGATTTCCCGGGACTGCCCTACAATGAGCAGTTCTTC. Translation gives CASSDFPGLPYNEQFF.